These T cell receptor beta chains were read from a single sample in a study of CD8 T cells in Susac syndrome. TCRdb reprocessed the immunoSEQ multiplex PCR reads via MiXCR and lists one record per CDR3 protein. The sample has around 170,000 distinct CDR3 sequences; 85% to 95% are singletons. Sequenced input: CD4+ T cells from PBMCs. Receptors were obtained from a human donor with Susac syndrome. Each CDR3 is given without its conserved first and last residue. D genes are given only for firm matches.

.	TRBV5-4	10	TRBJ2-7	ASSLWSGEQY
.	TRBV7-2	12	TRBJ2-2	ASSPHVNTGELF
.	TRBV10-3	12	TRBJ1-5	AISNRDSNQPQH
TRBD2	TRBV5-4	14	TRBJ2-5	ASSFGLAMAQETQY
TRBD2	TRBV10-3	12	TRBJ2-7	AIRGAGDAYEQY
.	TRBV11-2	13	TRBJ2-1	ASSPMTRGYNEQF
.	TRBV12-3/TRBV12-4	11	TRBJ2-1	ASSPRDLGGQF
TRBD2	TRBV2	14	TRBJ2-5	ASSENGGGSQETQY
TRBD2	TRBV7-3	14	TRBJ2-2	ASSPSGGTPAGELF
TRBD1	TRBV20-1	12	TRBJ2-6	SAEQGPGANVLT
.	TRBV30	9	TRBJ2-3	AWSGKNTQY
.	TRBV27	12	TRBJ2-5	ASSRRISQETQY
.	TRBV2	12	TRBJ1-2	ASSEQVANYGYT
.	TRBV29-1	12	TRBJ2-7	SAATPGTPYEQY
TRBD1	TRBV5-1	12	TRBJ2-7	ASSAGTGGIEQY
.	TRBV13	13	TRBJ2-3	ASTPGGAKTDTQY
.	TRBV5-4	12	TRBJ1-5	ASSPGGADQPQH
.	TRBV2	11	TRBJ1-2	ASSVTPNYGYT
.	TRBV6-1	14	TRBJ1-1	ASPPNLLDRPTEAF
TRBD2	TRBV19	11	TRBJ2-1	ATGLAGLNEQF
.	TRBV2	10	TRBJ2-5	ASSTQGETQY
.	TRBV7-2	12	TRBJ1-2	ASSSQADRSGYT
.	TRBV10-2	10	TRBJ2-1	ASSESAQGPF
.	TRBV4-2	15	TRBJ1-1	ASSQEGGRGSNTEAF
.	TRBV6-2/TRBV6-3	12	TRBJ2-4	ASSYRGNKNIQY
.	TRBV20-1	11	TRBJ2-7	SVEERGTYEQY
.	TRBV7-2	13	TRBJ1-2	ASSLKTRGSYGYT
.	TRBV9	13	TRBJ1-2	ASSPHRLLRIGYT
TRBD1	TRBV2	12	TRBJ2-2	ASRDRVNTGELF
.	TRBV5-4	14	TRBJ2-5	ASRESAGGGRETQY
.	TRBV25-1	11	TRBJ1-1	ASSFSRGTEAF
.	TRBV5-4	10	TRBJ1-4	ASSSSSEKLF
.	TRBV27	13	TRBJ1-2	ASTQSTGHFGGYT
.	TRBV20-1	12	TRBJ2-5	SAIPNPYQETQY
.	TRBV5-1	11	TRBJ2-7	ASSTLTSPQQY
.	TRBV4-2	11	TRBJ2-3	ASSHAKADTQY
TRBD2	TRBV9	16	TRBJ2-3	ASSVGASVAGGQDTQY
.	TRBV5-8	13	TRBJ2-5	ASSLLQGGQETQY
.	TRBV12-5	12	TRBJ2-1	ASGLPGSRGEQF
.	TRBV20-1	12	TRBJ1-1	SARRTDGGTEAF
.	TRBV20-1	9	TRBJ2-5	SARPQETQY
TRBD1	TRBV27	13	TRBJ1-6	ASSSPDRGFSPLH
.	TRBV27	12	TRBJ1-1	ASSLRPAETEAF
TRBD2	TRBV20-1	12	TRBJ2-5	SASLGLAGGAQY
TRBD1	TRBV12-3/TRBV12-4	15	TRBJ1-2	ASSTALRGLGDYGYT
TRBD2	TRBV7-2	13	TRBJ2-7	ASSLELAGAYEQY
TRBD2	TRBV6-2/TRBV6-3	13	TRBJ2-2	ASRLSGGNTGELF
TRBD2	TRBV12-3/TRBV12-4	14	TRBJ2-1	ASSSWTSGGEFEQF
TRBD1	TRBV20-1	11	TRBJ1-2	SNLPTGGCGYT
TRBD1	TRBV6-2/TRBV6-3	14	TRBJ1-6	ASSYPGQGANSPLH
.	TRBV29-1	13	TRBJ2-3	TPVGSGANTDTQY